This T cell receptor (beta chain) was identified during a study of blood T cell repertoires in COVID-19 (dated by TCRdb to 2019 to 2021). At the level of the whole study: Samples from collaborators originated in the United States, Italy and Spain and spanned both the acute and convalescent phases of COVID-19. The material from the prospective study consisted of cDNA or gDNA derived from T cells, B-cell-depleted T cells, or PBMCs. Subjects who had been exposed to COVID-19, were actively infected with it, or had recovered from it provided the deeply sampled blood TCRbeta repertoires that made up the dataset. The repertoires were made available in a free public database intended to serve as a resource for research on the immune response to SARS-CoV-2. Samples came from the ongoing ImmuneRACE study (first 160 participants) plus 1,254 subjects from 6 global collaborators. Nearly every sample came with metadata listing a de-identified subject ID, COVID-19 status, age in years and sex. Where available, HLA class I and class II types were taken from metadata supplied by the sample provider and were not determined by assay-based typing.

TCRbeta CDR3 regions were amplified from genomic DNA using the immunoSEQ Assay, a bias-controlled multiplex PCR. Per the authors' processing: The number of nucleated cells in each sample was estimated by amplification of reference gene primers within the assay. To quantify the absolute abundance of each unique TCRbeta CDR3 rearrangement, sequence reads were collapsed and filtered. For each sample, productive Simpson clonality was calculated by taking the square root of Simpson's diversity index across productive rearrangements. The table was pulled from immuneACCESS by TCRdb, which kept in-frame rearrangements only. Such tables lose some clones; where checked, under half of the loss comes from unresolved V genes, and the rest has no known cause. That table furnishes V, J and clone size, whereas the DNA furnished D and trimming. Here the sample has tens of thousands of clones; roughly nine tenths occur a single time. The ten largest clones add up to around 30% of the sample.

Paper-wide results and their limitations: The amount of clinical and demographic metadata varied by source and participant and was provided uncurated.

Concerning this clone itself: The target of this receptor is not known. Base qualities are not at hand, and no much larger clone is one base apart.

For CDR1 and CDR2, the germline V gene lists SGHTA and FQGNSA. The CDR3 holds 14 amino acids from the cysteine to the phenylalanine. CDR3 DNA is the only sequence kept; it has 42 bases, read in frame from the first base. The V and J ends are trimmed by 4 bases and 5 bases, leaving 13 bases between them. Collaborating institutions collected whole blood in K2EDTA tubes following their own protocols. For TCRbeta analysis, collaborators shipped samples as frozen whole blood, isolated PBMCs, or DNA extracted from either of those sample types. The chain is made from TRBV7-2 and TRBJ2-3; the best D guess is TRBD2, with 6 bases matching. The sequencing sample was made of peripheral blood. The receptor comes from a woman over 75 with acute or convalescent COVID-19. The bases read TGTGCCAGCAGCTCACGAAGGCGGGAAGATACGCAGTATTTT. This is translated as CASSSRRREDTQYF.